The clone carrying this TCR beta chain was counted many times. No antigen is known for it. This entry comes from a study of molecular identifiers for immune sequencing clone quantification. One entry per CDR3 protein results from TCRdb running MiXCR on the PCR reads. The data show about 640,000 distinct CDR3 sequences, about 20% seen once. Study results and caveats: Jurkat TCR RNA spiked in from one cell reportedly remained identifiable amid around 1 million naive cells.

The TCR comes from a human donor in good health. Some libraries in this study had Jurkat cell RNA spiked in. Sequencing used naive CD8+ T cells from blood, with Jurkat cell RNA spiked in. Subset here: FACS-sorted CD8+CD4-CCR7+CD45RA+ naive T cells.

This CDR3 is CASSLGLAGTGELFF. As DNA, the CDR3 is TGTGCCAGCAGCTTGGGACTAGCGGGCACCGGGGAGCTGTTTTTT. The V and J genes are TRBV13 and TRBJ2-2, with TRBD2 matching over 12 bases. Unmatched junction bases numbered 0, after V lost 3 bases and J lost 4 bases. The CDR3 length is 15 residues. Germline V gene sequence: CDR1 PRHDT, CDR2 FYEKMQ (reference sequence).